This TCR beta chain is drawn from a study of shared clonotypes between healthy human individuals. The CDR3 totals 15 residues. V lost 0 bases, J lost 5 bases, and 14 bases lay in between. Germline values: CDR1 SGDLS, CDR2 YYNGEE. This clone showed up many times. Method: immunoSEQ multiplex PCR; TCRdb's copy keeps in-frame clones and lacks some. The data show under 1,100,000 clones, about three quarters seen once. Sequencing was carried out using memory CD4+ T cells sorted from blood. The sample's subset: CD45RA-negative fraction. The chain has TRBV9 and TRBJ2-5; D may be TRBD2 (6 bases). The TCR originated in a man younger than 35 in good health. CDR3 sequence: CASSVAGGEVETQYF. The CDR3 nucleotides are TGTGCCAGCAGCGTAGCGGGTGGGGAGGTGGAGACCCAGTACTTC.